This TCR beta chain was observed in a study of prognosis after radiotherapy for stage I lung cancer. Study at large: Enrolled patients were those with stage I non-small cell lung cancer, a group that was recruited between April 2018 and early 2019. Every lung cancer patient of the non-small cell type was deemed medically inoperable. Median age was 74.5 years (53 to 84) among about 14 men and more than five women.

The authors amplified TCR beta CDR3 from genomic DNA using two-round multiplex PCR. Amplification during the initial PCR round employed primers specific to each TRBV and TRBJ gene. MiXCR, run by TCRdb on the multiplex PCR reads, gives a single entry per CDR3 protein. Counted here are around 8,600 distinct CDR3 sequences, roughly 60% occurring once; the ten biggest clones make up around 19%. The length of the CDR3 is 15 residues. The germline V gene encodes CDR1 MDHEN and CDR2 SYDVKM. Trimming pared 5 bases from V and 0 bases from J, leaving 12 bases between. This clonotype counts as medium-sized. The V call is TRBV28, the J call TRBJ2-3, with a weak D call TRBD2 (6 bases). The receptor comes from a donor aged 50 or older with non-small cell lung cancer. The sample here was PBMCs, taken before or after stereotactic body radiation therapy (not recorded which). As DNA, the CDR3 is TGTGCCAGCAGTCCCGGGAGTCTGAGCACAGATACGCAGTATTTT. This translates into CASSPGSLSTDTQYF.